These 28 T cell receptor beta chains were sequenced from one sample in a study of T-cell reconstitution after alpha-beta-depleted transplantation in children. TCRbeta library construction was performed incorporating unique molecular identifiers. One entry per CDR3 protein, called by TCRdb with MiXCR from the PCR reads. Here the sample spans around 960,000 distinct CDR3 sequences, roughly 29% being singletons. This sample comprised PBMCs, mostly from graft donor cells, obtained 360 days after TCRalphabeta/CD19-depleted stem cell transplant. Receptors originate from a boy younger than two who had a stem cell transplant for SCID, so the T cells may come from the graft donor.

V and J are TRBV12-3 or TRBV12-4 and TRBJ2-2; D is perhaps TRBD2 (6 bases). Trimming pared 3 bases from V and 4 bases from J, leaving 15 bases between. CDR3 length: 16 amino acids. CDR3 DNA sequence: TGTGCCAGCAGTTTTAGGTCCGGGACTGGCACCGGGGAGCTGTTTTTT. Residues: CASSFRSGTGTGELFF.

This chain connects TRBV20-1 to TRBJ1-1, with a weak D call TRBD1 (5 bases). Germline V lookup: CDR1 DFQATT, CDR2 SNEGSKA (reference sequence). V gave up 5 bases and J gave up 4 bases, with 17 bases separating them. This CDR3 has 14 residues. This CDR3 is CSAYPGRVGTEAFF. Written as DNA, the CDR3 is TGCAGTGCTTATCCGGGCAGGGTGGGCACTGAAGCTTTCTTT.

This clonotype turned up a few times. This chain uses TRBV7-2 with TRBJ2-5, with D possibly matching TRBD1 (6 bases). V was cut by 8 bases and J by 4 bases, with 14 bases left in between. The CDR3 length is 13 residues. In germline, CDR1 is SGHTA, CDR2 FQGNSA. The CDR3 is CASQQGWAETQYF. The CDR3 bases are TGTGCCAGCCAACAGGGTTGGGCAGAGACCCAGTACTTC.

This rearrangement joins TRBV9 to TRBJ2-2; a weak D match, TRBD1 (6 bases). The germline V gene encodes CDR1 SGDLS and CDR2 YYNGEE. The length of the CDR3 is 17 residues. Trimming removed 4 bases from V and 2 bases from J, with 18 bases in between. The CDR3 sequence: CASSSPGTTTNTGELFF. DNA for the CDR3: TGTGCCAGCAGCTCACCCGGGACAACCACTAACACCGGGGAGCTGTTTTTT.

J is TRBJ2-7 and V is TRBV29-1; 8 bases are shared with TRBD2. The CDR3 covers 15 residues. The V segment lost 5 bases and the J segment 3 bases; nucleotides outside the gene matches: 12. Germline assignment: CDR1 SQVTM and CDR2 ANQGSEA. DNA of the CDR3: TGCAGCGTTTTTTCCATGGCGGGGGGCGGCTACGAGCAGTACTTC. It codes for CSVFSMAGGGYEQYF.

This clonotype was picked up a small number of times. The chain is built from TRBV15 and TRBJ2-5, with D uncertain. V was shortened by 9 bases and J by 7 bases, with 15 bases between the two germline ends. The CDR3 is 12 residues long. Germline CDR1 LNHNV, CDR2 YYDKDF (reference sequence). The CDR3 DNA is TGTGCCACGTCAGGATCGCCAGGGACCCAGTACTTC. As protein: CATSGSPGTQYF. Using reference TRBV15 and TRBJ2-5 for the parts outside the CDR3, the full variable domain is DAMVIQNPRYQVTQFGKPVTLSCSQTLNHNVMYWYQQKSSQAPKLLFHYYDKDFNNEADTPDNFQSRRPNTSFCFLDIRSPGLGDTAMYLCATSGSPGTQYFGPGTRLLVL.

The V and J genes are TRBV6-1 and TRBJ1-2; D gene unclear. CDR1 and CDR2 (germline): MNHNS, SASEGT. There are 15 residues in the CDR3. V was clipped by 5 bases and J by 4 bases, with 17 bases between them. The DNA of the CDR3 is TGTGCCAGCAGTCCACAACCTATCTCCTCCTATGGCTACACCTTC. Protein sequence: CASSPQPISSYGYTF.

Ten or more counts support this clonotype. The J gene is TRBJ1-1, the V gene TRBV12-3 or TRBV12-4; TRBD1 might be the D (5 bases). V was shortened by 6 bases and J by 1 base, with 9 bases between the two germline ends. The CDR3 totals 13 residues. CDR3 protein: CASRGGWNTEAFF. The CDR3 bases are TGTGCCAGCAGGGGGGGTTGGAACACTGAAGCTTTCTTT.

In nucleotides, the CDR3 is TGTGCCAGCAGTGAACCTCTTTCGAGGGATACGCAGTATTTT. This sequence encodes CASSEPLSRDTQYF. The genes are TRBV11-2 and TRBJ2-3; D not certain. The V and J ends lost 6 bases and 6 bases respectively, with 16 bases between them. From germline, CDR1 is SGHAT and CDR2 FQNNGV. This CDR3 is 14 amino acids long.

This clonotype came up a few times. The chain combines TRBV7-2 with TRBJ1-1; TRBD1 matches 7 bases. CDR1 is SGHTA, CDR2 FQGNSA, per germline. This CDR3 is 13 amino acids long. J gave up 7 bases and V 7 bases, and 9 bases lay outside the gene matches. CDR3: CASTLRQGLEAFF. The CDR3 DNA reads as TGTGCCAGCACCCTAAGACAGGGCCTTGAAGCTTTCTTT.

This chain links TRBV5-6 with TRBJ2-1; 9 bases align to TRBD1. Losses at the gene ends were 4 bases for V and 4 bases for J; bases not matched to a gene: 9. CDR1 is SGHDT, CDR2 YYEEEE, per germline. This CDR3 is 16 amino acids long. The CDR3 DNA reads TGTGCCAGCAGCGAAATCCGGGACAGGGAGTACAATGAGCAGTTCTTC. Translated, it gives CASSEIRDREYNEQFF. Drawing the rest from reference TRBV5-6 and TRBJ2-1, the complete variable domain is DAGVTQSPTHLIKTRGQQVTLRCSPKSGHDTVSWYQQALGQGPQFIFQYYEEEERQRGNFPDRFSGHQFPNYSSELNVNALLLGDSALYLCASSEIRDREYNEQFFGPGTRLTVL.

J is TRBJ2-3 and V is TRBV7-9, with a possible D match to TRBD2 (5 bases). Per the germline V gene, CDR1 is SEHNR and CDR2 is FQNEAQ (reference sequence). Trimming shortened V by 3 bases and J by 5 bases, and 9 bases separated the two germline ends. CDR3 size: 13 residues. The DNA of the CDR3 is TGTGCCAGCAGCTTCGGACTCCAAGATACGCAGTATTTT. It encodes CASSFGLQDTQYF.

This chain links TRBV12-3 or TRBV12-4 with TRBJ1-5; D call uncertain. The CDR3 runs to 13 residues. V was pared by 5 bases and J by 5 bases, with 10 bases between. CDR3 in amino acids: CASSGVRDQPQHF. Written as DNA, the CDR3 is TGTGCCAGCAGTGGTGTCCGCGATCAGCCCCAGCATTTT.

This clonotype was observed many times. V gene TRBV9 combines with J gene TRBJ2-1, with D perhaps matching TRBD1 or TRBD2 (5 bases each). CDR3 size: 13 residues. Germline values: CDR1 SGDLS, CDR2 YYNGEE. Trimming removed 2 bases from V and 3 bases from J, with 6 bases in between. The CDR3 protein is CASSVGVYNEQFF. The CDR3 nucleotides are TGTGCCAGCAGCGTGGGGGTCTACAATGAGCAGTTCTTC.

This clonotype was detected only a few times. CDR3 protein: CASKRGRWTEAFF. The CDR3 DNA is TGTGCCAGCAAAAGGGGCCGGTGGACTGAAGCTTTCTTT. This chain joins TRBV6-1 and TRBJ1-1, with D maybe TRBD1 (5 bases). The CDR3 extends over 13 amino acids. Germline V gives CDR1 MNHNS, CDR2 SASEGT. Trimming took 7 bases from V and 5 from J, leaving 14 bases between them.

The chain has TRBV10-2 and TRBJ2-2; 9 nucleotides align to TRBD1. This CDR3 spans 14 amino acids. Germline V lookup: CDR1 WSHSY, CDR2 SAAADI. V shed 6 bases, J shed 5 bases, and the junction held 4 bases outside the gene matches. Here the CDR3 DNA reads TGCGCCAGCAGGGGGACAGGGTGGACCGGGGAGCTGTTTTTT. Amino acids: CASRGTGWTGELFF.

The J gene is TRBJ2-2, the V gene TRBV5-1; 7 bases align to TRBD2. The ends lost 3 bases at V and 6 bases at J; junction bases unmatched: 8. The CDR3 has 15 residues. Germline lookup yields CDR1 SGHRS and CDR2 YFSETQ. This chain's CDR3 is CASSSQAGRPGELFF. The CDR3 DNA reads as TGCGCCAGCAGCTCGCAAGCGGGGCGGCCCGGGGAGCTGTTTTTT.

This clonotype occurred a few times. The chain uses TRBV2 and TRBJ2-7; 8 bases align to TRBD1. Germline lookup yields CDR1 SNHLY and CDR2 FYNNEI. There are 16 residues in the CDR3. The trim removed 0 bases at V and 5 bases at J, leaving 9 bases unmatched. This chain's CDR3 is CASSEAPDRGGNEQYF. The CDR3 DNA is TGTGCCAGCAGTGAAGCACCTGACAGGGGTGGGAACGAGCAGTACTTC.

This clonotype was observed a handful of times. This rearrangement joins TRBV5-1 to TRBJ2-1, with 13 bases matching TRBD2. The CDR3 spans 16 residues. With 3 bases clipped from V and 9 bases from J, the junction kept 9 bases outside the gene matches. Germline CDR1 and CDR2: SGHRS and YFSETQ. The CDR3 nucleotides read TGCGCCAGCAGCTCGCGACTAGCGGGGGGCCCTCTTGAGCAGTTCTTC. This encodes CASSSRLAGGPLEQFF.

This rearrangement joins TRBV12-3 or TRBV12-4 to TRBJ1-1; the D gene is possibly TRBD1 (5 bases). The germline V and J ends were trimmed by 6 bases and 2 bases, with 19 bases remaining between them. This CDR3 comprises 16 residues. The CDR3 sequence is CASSRRLGGSNTEAFF. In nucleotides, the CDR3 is TGTGCCAGCAGCCGGAGGTTGGGGGGTTCCAACACTGAAGCTTTCTTT.

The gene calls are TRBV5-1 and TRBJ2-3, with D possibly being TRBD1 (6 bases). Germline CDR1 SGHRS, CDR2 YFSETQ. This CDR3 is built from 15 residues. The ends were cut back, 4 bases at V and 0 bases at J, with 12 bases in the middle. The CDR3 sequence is CASSRGHRSTDTQYF. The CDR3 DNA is TGCGCCAGCAGCCGGGGACATCGAAGCACAGATACGCAGTATTTT.

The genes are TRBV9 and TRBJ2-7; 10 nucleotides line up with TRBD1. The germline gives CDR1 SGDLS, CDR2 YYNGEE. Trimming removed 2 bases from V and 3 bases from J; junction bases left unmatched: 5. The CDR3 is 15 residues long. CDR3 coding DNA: TGTGCCAGCAGCGTTGGAGGGACAGGGGACTACGAGCAGTACTTC. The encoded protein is CASSVGGTGDYEQYF.

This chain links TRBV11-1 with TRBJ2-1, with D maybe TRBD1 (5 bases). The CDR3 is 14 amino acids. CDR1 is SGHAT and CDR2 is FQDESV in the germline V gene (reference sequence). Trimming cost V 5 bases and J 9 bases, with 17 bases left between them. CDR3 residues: CASSPRRGWTEQFF. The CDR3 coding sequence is TGTGCCAGCAGCCCCCGAAGGGGCTGGACTGAGCAGTTCTTC.

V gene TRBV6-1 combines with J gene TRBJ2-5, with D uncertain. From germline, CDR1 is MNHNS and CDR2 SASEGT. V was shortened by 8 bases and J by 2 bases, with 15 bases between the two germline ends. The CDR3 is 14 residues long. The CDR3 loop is CASSSHGYQETQYF. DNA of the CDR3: TGTGCCAGCTCTTCACATGGGTATCAAGAGACCCAGTACTTC.

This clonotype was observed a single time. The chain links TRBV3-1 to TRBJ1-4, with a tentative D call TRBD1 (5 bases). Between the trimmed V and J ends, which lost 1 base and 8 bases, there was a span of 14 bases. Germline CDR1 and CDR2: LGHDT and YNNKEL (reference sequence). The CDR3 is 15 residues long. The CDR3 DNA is TGTGCCAGCAGCCAAGTTTCGATAAGGGGCGAAAAACTGTTTTTT. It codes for CASSQVSIRGEKLFF.

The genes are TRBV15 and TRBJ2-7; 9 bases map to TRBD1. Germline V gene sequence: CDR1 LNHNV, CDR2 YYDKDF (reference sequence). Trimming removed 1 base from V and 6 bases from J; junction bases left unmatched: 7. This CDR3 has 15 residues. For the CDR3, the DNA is TGTGCCACCAGCAGAGTCCCGACAGGGGGGATCGAGCAGTACTTC. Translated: CATSRVPTGGIEQYF.

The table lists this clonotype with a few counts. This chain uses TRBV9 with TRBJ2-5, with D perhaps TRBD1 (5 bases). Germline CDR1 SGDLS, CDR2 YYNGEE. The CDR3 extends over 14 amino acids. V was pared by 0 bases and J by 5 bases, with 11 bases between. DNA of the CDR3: TGTGCCAGCAGCGTAGACGGCAGGGTGGAGACCCAGTACTTC. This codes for CASSVDGRVETQYF.

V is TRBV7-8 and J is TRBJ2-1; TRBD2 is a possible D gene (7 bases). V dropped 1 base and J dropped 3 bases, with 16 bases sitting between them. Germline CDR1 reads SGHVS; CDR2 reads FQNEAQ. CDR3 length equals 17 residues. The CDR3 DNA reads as TGTGCCAGCAGCTTAGTAGGGCGGGGGCCAATCTACAATGAGCAGTTCTTC. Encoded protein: CASSLVGRGPIYNEQFF.